The present TCR beta chain was sequenced within a study of molecular identifiers for immune sequencing clone quantification. This clonotype appeared a few times. Germline CDR1 LNHNV, CDR2 YYDKDF (reference sequence). Trimming took off 0 bases at V and 5 bases at J, with 19 bases between the two ends. The CDR3 length is 17 residues. TCRdb recomputed calls from the PCR reads with MiXCR, one row per CDR3 protein. The sample has around 470,000 distinct CDR3 sequences; 25% are singletons. This TCR derives from a human donor in good health. Some libraries in this study had Jurkat cell RNA spiked in. V is TRBV15 and J is TRBJ2-5; D unclear. Material: naive CD8+ T cells from blood, with Jurkat cell RNA spiked in. Subset described: FACS-sorted CD8+CD4-CCR7+CD45RA+ naive T cells. The CDR3 DNA sequence: TGTGCCACCAGCAGAGATCGGTCTGGGCCTTTCGGGGAGACCCAGTACTTC. Its translation is CATSRDRSGPFGETQYF.